This is a list of T cell receptor beta chains from one sample in a study of blood T cell repertoires in COVID-19. TCRdb's copy holds only in-frame clones and misses some; the assay was immunoSEQ multiplex PCR. This sample carries 110,000 to 150,000 clones, 70% to 85% of them seen once, and the ten largest clones take around 8.4%. Material: PBMCs or T cells enriched from blood (not recorded which). These receptors were taken from a man aged 45-60 years who had recovered from COVID-19. The CDR3 runs from the conserved cysteine through the conserved F or W. The D gene is left open where the match is weak. Some rows have no size entry. The others give once, few or many, or a class for an expanded clone.

J	length	D	V	size	DNA	CDR3
TRBJ1-5	14	TRBD1	TRBV18	NA	TGTGCCAGCTCACCACGACAGGGGGATCAGCCCCAGCATTTT	CASSPRQGDQPQHF
TRBJ2-7	15	TRBD1	TRBV19	few	TGTGCCAGTAGTCCACCGGGACAGGGAAACTACGAGCAGTACTTC	CASSPPGQGNYEQYF
TRBJ1-6	15	NA	TRBV5-1	NA	TGCGCCAGCAGCTTGGAAGCAGGAAGCCTCTCACCCCTCCACTTT	CASSLEAGSLSPLHF
TRBJ2-3	16	TRBD2	TRBV6-5	NA	TGTGCCAGCAGTTACTCCAGCGGGGGGGCGAGGGGTACGCAGTATTTT	CASSYSSGGARGTQYF
TRBJ1-4	14	TRBD1	TRBV10-2	once	TGCGCCAGCGCTCTACCAGGGGGCGGTGAAAAACTGTTTTTT	CASALPGGGEKLFF
TRBJ1-2	19	NA	TRBV7-2	once	TGTGCCAGCAGCCCGTTTAGTTCAGGGCCCAGAGAAACTAACTATGGCTACACCTTC	CASSPFSSGPRETNYGYTF
TRBJ1-6	15	NA	TRBV19	NA	TGTGCCAGTAGTATAGAGGCCAGGAATAATTCACCCCTCCACTTT	CASSIEARNNSPLHF
TRBJ1-1	14	TRBD1	TRBV7-9	NA	TGTGCCAGCAGCGTAGGACAGGGGAACACTGAAGCTTTCTTT	CASSVGQGNTEAFF
TRBJ2-2	15	NA	TRBV7-9	once	TGTGCCAGCAGCCCGGCGGGACCGAACACCGGGGAGCTGTTTTTT	CASSPAGPNTGELFF
TRBJ1-1	12	NA	TRBV2	NA	TGTGCCAGCAGCAGGGTCGGAACTGAAGCTTTCTTT	CASSRVGTEAFF